This T cell receptor beta chain was recovered during a study of cytomegalovirus exposure and HLA in healthy donors. Broader study findings: Altogether, 160 or so TCR beta chains were recorded as cytomegalovirus-associated. Highest at DRB1 and lowest at HLA-C, TCR association rates differed among HLA loci in a later analysis. Presence/absence analyses took donor sequencing depth as roughly uniform.

This PCR relied on a set of 60 Vbeta primers and 13 Jbeta primers. Assay used: immunoSEQ multiplex PCR; TCRdb lists only in-frame clones, some missing. The table has about 98,000 clones, about 74% seen once; the top ten hold around 2%. V gave up 2 bases and J gave up 4 bases, with 9 bases separating them. This CDR3 comprises 14 residues. Germline-derived CDR1 and CDR2 are MNHEY and SVGAGI. About this clone itself: Its antigen is currently unknown.

The clonotype was recovered from a male donor in good health and CMV-seronegative. The source material was PBMCs. The chain employs TRBV6-5 and TRBJ1-5; a possible D gene is TRBD1 (6 bases). The CDR3 DNA reads TGTGCCAGCAGTTACACAGGGACAAATCAGCCCCAGCATTTT. This translates into CASSYTGTNQPQHF.